Below, 29 T cell receptor beta chains from the same sample are listed, as sequenced in a study of blood T cell repertoires in COVID-19. Sequencing was performed with immunoSEQ multiplex PCR; in TCRdb, only in-frame clones are kept and a portion is missing. The sample lists 350,000 or so clones, 85% to 90% occurring once. The sequenced sample was PBMCs or T cells enriched from blood (not recorded which). The receptors shown here come from a young woman who had been exposed to COVID-19.

The CDR3 bases are TGTGCCAGCAGCTTAGGGGGGGGCTGGACTGAAGCTTTCTTT. Its translation: CASSLGGGWTEAFF. The chain links TRBV11-3 to TRBJ1-1, with D possibly being TRBD1 (6 bases). The V gene's germline CDR1 is SGHNT and CDR2 YENEEA. The CDR3 is 14 amino acids. V lost 1 base to trimming and J lost 5 bases, with 11 bases between them. Variable domain in full (rest from reference TRBV11-3 and TRBJ1-1): EAGVVQSPRYKIIEKKQPVAFWCNPISGHNTLYWYLQNLGQGPELLIRYENEEAVDDSQLPKDRFSAERLKGVDSTLKIQPAELGDSAVYLCASSLGGGWTEAFFGQGTRLTVV.

The rearrangement uses TRBV12-5 and TRBJ2-1; 9 bases are a match to TRBD1. The CDR3 spans 16 residues. Trimming removed 4 bases from V and 9 bases from J; junction bases left unmatched: 13. Looked up from germline, CDR1 is LGHNT and CDR2 is FRNRAP. The CDR3 protein is CASGSPGTGPLGEQFF. The CDR3 nucleotides are TGTGCTAGTGGTTCCCCCGGGACAGGGCCCCTCGGTGAGCAGTTCTTC.

The gene calls are TRBV9 and TRBJ1-2; D is possibly TRBD1 (5 bases). The V end lost 1 base, the J end lost 1 base, and 8 bases lay between the germline ends. The germline V gene has CDR1 SGDLS and CDR2 YYNGEE. The CDR3 loop spans 14 amino acids. CDR3 bases: TGTGCCAGCAGCGTACAGGGAAATAACTATGGCTACACCTTC. It yields the protein CASSVQGNNYGYTF. Drawing the rest from reference TRBV9 and TRBJ1-2, the complete variable domain is DSGVTQTPKHLITATGQRVTLRCSPRSGDLSVYWYQQSLDQGLQFLIQYYNGEERAKGNILERFSAQQFPDLHSELNLSSLELGDSALYFCASSVQGNNYGYTFGSGTRLTVV.

This sequence joins TRBV24-1 and TRBJ1-1, with a possible D match to TRBD1 (5 bases). This CDR3 contains 15 residues. With 9 bases removed from V and 2 bases from J, the gap between germline ends came to 18 bases. Germline CDR1 is KGHDR and CDR2 is SFDVKD. CDR3 protein: CATVGHGSANTEAFF. CDR3 nucleotide sequence: TGTGCCACCGTGGGGCACGGATCCGCCAACACTGAAGCTTTCTTT.

This chain joins TRBV12-3 or TRBV12-4 and TRBJ1-1; a weak D match, TRBD1 (5 bases). CDR3 length equals 13 residues. The germline V and J ends were trimmed by 8 bases and 0 bases, with 10 bases remaining between them. The CDR3 loop reads CASGGEVNTEAFF. In DNA, the CDR3 is TGTGCCAGCGGAGGGGAAGTGAACACTGAAGCTTTCTTT.

Concerning this clone: This likely comes from a read error, as the CDR3 has no conserved phenylalanine or tryptophan at its end. The genes are TRBV3-1 (or the pseudogene TRBV3-2) and TRBJ1-2; 7 nucleotides line up with TRBD1. This CDR3 comprises 14 residues. The J segment lost 4 bases and the V segment lost 1 base, leaving 3 bases of the junction unmatched. Germline V gene sequence: CDR1 LGHDT, CDR2 YNNKEL (reference sequence). The CDR3 coding sequence is TGTGCCAGCAGCCAAGTCGAGGGGGCCTATGGCTACACCCTC. It yields the protein CASSQVEGAYGYTL.

V and J are TRBV28 and TRBJ2-7; D might be TRBD2 (6 bases). CDR1 is MDHEN and CDR2 is SYDVKM in the germline V gene. This CDR3 contains 15 residues. V was cut by 5 bases and J by 2 bases, with 16 bases left in between. CDR3 nucleotide sequence: TGTGCCAGCAGTAATGCAGGATGGGGGGCCTACGAGCAGTACTTC. It specifies CASSNAGWGAYEQYF.

The V and J genes are TRBV19 and TRBJ2-7; 7 bases map to TRBD2. CDR3 length equals 15 residues. Germline assignment: CDR1 LNHDA and CDR2 SQIVND (reference sequence). J was trimmed by 3 bases and V by 3 bases; bases with no gene match: 8. The CDR3 sequence is CASSIRRESNYEQYF. DNA of the CDR3: TGTGCCAGTAGTATTCGGCGGGAGTCGAACTACGAGCAGTACTTC.

The rearrangement joins TRBV28 to TRBJ1-1, with a possible D match to TRBD1 (5 bases). The CDR3 has 13 residues. CDR1 and CDR2 from the germline V gene are MDHEN and SYDVKM. Between the trimmed V and J ends, which lost 3 bases and 6 bases, there was a span of 11 bases. CDR3 DNA sequence: TGTGCCAGCAGTTTGGTGGGGGGGGCTGAAGCTTTCTTT. The encoded protein is CASSLVGGAEAFF.

This chain joins TRBV7-8 and TRBJ2-2; 9 bases are a match to TRBD2. After removal of 0 bases from V and 6 bases from J, the junction contained 14 bases not matched to a gene. The CDR3 spans 19 residues. Germline CDR1 reads SGHVS; CDR2 reads FQNEAQ. The CDR3 region is CASSLASPGLAAGAGELFF. For the CDR3, the DNA is TGTGCCAGCAGCTTAGCATCCCCGGGACTAGCTGCCGGGGCCGGGGAGCTGTTTTTT.

This chain links TRBV30 with TRBJ1-1; a possible D gene is TRBD1 (6 bases). Germline-derived CDR1 and CDR2 are GTSNPN and SVGIG (reference sequence). Trimming took 4 bases from V and 4 from J, leaving 7 bases between them. This CDR3 contains 11 residues. Written as DNA, the CDR3 is TGTGCCTGGAACAGGGTCACTGAAGCTTTCTTT. Amino acid sequence: CAWNRVTEAFF.

The chain employs TRBV5-6 and TRBJ2-7; weak D call: TRBD1 (6 bases). Per germline, CDR1 SGHDT and CDR2 YYEEEE. This CDR3 spans 14 amino acids. The ends were cut back, 5 bases at V and 2 bases at J, with 14 bases in the middle. In DNA, the CDR3 is TGTGCCAGCAGTTCAGGGGCGGACGCCTACGAGCAGTACTTC. Its translation is CASSSGADAYEQYF.

This chain connects TRBV25-1 to TRBJ2-2; TRBD1 is a possible D gene (5 bases). Trimming shortened V by 1 base and J by 7 bases, and 19 bases separated the two germline ends. CDR3 size: 17 residues. Germline lookup yields CDR1 MGHDK and CDR2 SYGVNS. In DNA form, the CDR3 reads TGTGCCAGCAGTGAATCGGACAAGTGGTTCAAGGGCGGGGAGCTGTTTTTT. Translating gives CASSESDKWFKGGELFF. The full variable domain, completed using reference TRBV25-1 and TRBJ2-2, is EADIYQTPRYLVIGTGKKITLECSQTMGHDKMYWYQQDPGMELHLIHYSYGVNSTEKGDLSSESTVSRIRTEHFPLTLESARPSHTSQYLCASSESDKWFKGGELFFGEGSRLTVL.

This chain uses TRBV23-1 with TRBJ1-4, with a weak D call TRBD1 (6 bases). TRBV23-1 qualifies as an ORF whose function is uncertain. This CDR3 is built from 17 residues. The ends were cut back, 4 bases at V and 8 bases at J, with 23 bases in the middle. The CDR3 here is CASSRSPVRDMDEKLFF. The DNA for the CDR3 is TGCGCCAGCAGTCGATCACCTGTCCGGGACATGGACGAAAAACTGTTTTTT.

The rearrangement joins TRBV18 to TRBJ2-1; 12 bases line up with TRBD2. Trimming cost V 10 bases and J 10 bases; bases outside gene matches: 8. Germline CDR1 reads KGHSH; CDR2 reads LQKENI. The CDR3 is 13 residues long. This CDR3 reads CATRLAGEGEQFF. The CDR3 nucleotides are TGTGCCACCCGACTAGCGGGAGAGGGGGAGCAGTTCTTC.

This rearrangement joins TRBV19 to TRBJ2-1; D is perhaps TRBD2 (5 bases). V dropped 2 bases and J dropped 9 bases, with 14 bases sitting between them. Looked up from germline, CDR1 is LNHDA and CDR2 is SQIVND (reference sequence). There are 14 residues in the CDR3. CDR3 bases: TGTGCCAGTAGTATAAAAAGTCTAGCTGTTGAGCAGTTCTTC. This gives the protein CASSIKSLAVEQFF.

The chain is built from TRBV27 and TRBJ2-7, with D possibly being TRBD2 (6 bases). This CDR3 comprises 15 residues. Germline lookup yields CDR1 MNHEY and CDR2 SMNVEV (reference sequence). The ends were cut back, 3 bases at V and 3 bases at J, with 15 bases in the middle. The CDR3 nucleotides are TGTGCCAGCAGTTTGGAGGGTGGCGCCCTCTACGAGCAGTACTTC. Protein sequence: CASSLEGGALYEQYF.

In DNA, the CDR3 is TGTGCCAGCAGCTTAGGTGGACAGGGCCTGAACACTGAAGCTTTCTTT. Its translation is CASSLGGQGLNTEAFF. V gene TRBV11-3 combines with J gene TRBJ1-1; 8 bases are a match to TRBD1. Trimming took 1 base from V and 0 from J; bases not matched to a gene: 4. Germline assignment: CDR1 SGHNT and CDR2 YENEEA. The CDR3 has 16 amino acids.

This sequence joins TRBV2 and TRBJ1-2, with 10 bases matching TRBD1. This CDR3 has 13 residues. Looked up from germline, CDR1 is SNHLY and CDR2 is FYNNEI. V dropped 5 bases and J dropped 6; count of bases not matched to a gene: 3. This CDR3 is CASSPDRGDGYTF. CDR3 nucleotide sequence: TGTGCCAGCAGTCCGGACAGGGGGGATGGCTACACCTTC.

This chain links TRBV24-1 with TRBJ2-5; 9 bases are shared with TRBD1. Germline lookup yields CDR1 KGHDR and CDR2 SFDVKD. The CDR3 runs to 15 residues. The ends lost 3 bases at V and 5 bases at J; junction bases unmatched: 6. CDR3 in amino acids: CATSDPRGTGETQYF. DNA of the CDR3: TGTGCCACCAGTGATCCCCGTGGGACAGGGGAGACCCAGTACTTC.

This sequence joins TRBV9 and TRBJ2-1, with 9 bases lining up with TRBD1. Germline V gene sequence: CDR1 SGDLS, CDR2 YYNGEE. This CDR3 is built from 20 residues. J was trimmed by 1 base and V by 7 bases; bases with no gene match: 21. CDR3 loop: CASGLSTGQGQSGSYNEQFF. DNA for the CDR3: TGTGCCAGCGGCCTATCCACGGGACAGGGTCAATCGGGATCCTACAATGAGCAGTTCTTC. The whole variable domain, filled in from reference TRBV9 and TRBJ2-1, reads DSGVTQTPKHLITATGQRVTLRCSPRSGDLSVYWYQQSLDQGLQFLIQYYNGEERAKGNILERFSAQQFPDLHSELNLSSLELGDSALYFCASGLSTGQGQSGSYNEQFFGPGTRLTVL.

This chain joins TRBV29-1 and TRBJ1-1; TRBD1 matches 9 bases. Trimming at V came to 2 bases and at J to 12 bases, leaving 4 bases not matched to a gene. Germline V gives CDR1 SQVTM, CDR2 ANQGSEA. The CDR3 loop spans 11 amino acids. The CDR3 nucleotides read TGCAGCGTTGAATGGGACAGGGTGACTTTCTTT. This encodes CSVEWDRVTFF.

The genes are TRBV5-8 and TRBJ2-2; 8 bases map to TRBD1. Trimming removed 0 bases from V and 1 base from J; junction bases left unmatched: 2. Germline lookup yields CDR1 SGHTS and CDR2 YDEGEE. CDR3 length: 16 amino acids. DNA for the CDR3: TGTGCCAGCAGCTTGGGGACAGGGTGGAACACCGGGGAGCTGTTTTTT. Residues: CASSLGTGWNTGELFF.

This clone was counted a single time. This chain connects TRBV7-2 to TRBJ2-5, with D tentatively TRBD1 (5 bases). Trimming took 2 bases from V and 0 from J, leaving 10 bases between them. The germline gives CDR1 SGHTA, CDR2 FQGNSA. CDR3 length: 15 residues. CDR3 DNA sequence: TGTGCCAGCAGCTTATCCCCAGGGTACCAAGAGACCCAGTACTTC. It codes for CASSLSPGYQETQYF.

V usage is TRBV28 and J usage is TRBJ1-4; a possible D gene is TRBD1 (5 bases). CDR3 size: 16 residues. Germline V CDR1 and CDR2: MDHEN, SYDVKM. The V end lost 3 bases, the J end lost 2 bases, and 13 bases lay between the germline ends. The CDR3 bases are TGTGCCAGCAGTTTCGGGGGGGTGGACACTAATGAAAAACTGTTTTTT. Its protein product is CASSFGGVDTNEKLFF.

The V and J genes are TRBV28 and TRBJ1-1; TRBD1 matches 11 bases. From germline, CDR1 is MDHEN and CDR2 SYDVKM. This CDR3 is 16 amino acids long. The J segment lost 4 bases and the V segment lost 4 bases, leaving 8 bases of the junction unmatched. The CDR3 DNA reads as TGTGCCAGCAGTTCGTCCTCCGGGACAGGGGGCACTGAAGCTTTCTTT. It translates to CASSSSSGTGGTEAFF.

The chain joins TRBV5-6 to TRBJ1-4; no clear D gene. Germline V gene lookup returns CDR1 SGHDT and CDR2 YYEEEE. The CDR3 totals 15 residues. V lost 2 bases, J lost 7 bases, and 15 bases lay in between. CDR3 region: CASSLGTDFLEKLFF. The DNA of the CDR3 is TGTGCCAGCAGCTTAGGTACGGACTTTCTTGAAAAACTGTTTTTT.

CDR3 in amino acids: CSVAVQGAHTEAFF. CDR3 nucleotide sequence: TGCAGCGTGGCCGTACAGGGGGCCCACACTGAAGCTTTCTTT. The chain combines TRBV29-1 with TRBJ1-1; 9 bases are a match to TRBD1. The CDR3 contains 14 residues. The V segment lost 6 bases and the J segment 3 bases; nucleotides outside the gene matches: 8. From germline, CDR1 is SQVTM and CDR2 ANQGSEA.

The gene calls are TRBV7-9 and TRBJ1-3, with TRBD1 matching 9 bases. The CDR3 consists of 15 residues. The trim removed 3 bases at V and 3 bases at J, leaving 3 bases unmatched. Germline CDR1 SEHNR, CDR2 FQNEAQ (reference sequence). The CDR3 sequence is CASSLETGGGNTIYF. The CDR3 DNA is TGTGCCAGCAGCTTGGAGACAGGGGGTGGAAACACCATATATTTT.